The clone carrying this T cell receptor (beta chain) is a singleton in its sample. A read error may account for a junction end that differs from germline. The sample comes from a study of blood T cell repertoires in COVID-19. Whole-study context: Samples taken during acute and convalescent COVID-19 were collected in the United States, Italy and Spain. Sources were T cells, B-cell-depleted T cells, or PBMCs; the material itself was cDNA or gDNA.

In the original processing: Nucleated cell counts were estimated from reference gene primer amplification. The data were produced by immunoSEQ multiplex PCR, yet TCRdb's version contains in-frame clones alone and is incomplete. D and trimming were read from the DNA, whereas the V and J calls and clone size are those reported in that table. The sample has roughly 110,000 clones, around 92% seen once. Germline V lookup: CDR1 MNHEY, CDR2 SVGAGI. There are 14 residues in the CDR3. V is TRBV6-5 and J is TRBJ2-7, with TRBD1 as a possible D gene (8 bases). The clonotype originates from a man aged 35 to 55 with active or convalescent COVID-19. The sequencing sample was made of peripheral blood. CDR3 bases: TGTGCCAGCAGTACCCAGCGGGACAGGCATACTACCTTCTTC. Amino acid sequence: CASSTQRDRHTTFF.